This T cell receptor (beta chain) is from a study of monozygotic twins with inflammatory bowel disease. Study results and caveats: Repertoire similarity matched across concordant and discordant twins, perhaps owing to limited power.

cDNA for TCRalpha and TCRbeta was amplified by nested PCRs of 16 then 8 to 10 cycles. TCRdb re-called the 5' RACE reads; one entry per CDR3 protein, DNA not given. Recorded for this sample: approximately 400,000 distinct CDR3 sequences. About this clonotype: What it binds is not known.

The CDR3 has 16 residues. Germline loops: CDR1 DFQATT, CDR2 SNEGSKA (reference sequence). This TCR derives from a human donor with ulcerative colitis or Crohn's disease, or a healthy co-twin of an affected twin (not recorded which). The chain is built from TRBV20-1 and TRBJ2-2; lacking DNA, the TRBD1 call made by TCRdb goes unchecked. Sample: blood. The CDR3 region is CSAHRTGLSNTGELFF.